Listed below are T cell receptor beta chains from one sample, sequenced in a study of blood T cell repertoires in COVID-19. Clones were sequenced by immunoSEQ multiplex PCR, and TCRdb holds only the in-frame ones, with some missing. The sample gives approximately 210,000 clones, 70% to 85% of which show up once; approximately 3.1% is in the top ten. Sequenced sample: PBMCs or T cells enriched from blood (not recorded which). Every receptor here comes from a woman in her sixties or seventies who had recovered from COVID-19. Each CDR3 is given with its conserved first and last residue. Size is stated for part of the rows, as once, few or many counts, or as a class when the clone is expanded.

TRBJ2-7	TRBV5-1	NA	CASSLGDTYEQYF
TRBJ1-2	TRBV5-1	NA	CASSLEGQGVSGYTF
TRBJ1-1	TRBV3-1/TRBV3-2	NA	CASSRARGTEAFF
TRBJ2-7	TRBV5-1	NA	CASSLQGTSGRGYEQYF
TRBJ1-5	TRBV7-9	NA	CASSAGQNGPYQPQHF
TRBJ2-7	TRBV5-4	NA	CASSSRDRSSYEQYF
TRBJ1-1	TRBV5-1	NA	CASSLDGAGWTEAFF
TRBJ2-3	TRBV12-3/TRBV12-4	NA	CASLPTGADTQYF
TRBJ1-2	TRBV12-3/TRBV12-4	once	CASSTQVRYGYTF
TRBJ2-7	TRBV6-5	few	CASSYNRVEQYF
TRBJ1-2	TRBV11-2	NA	CASSQQGVKGYTF
TRBJ2-7	TRBV2	NA	CASGITGTAYEQYF
TRBJ2-2	TRBV14	NA	CASSRYETGANTGELFF
TRBJ2-2	TRBV11-2	few	CASSLVTANTGELFF
TRBJ1-6	TRBV7-9	NA	CASSTGGNSPLHF
TRBJ2-3	TRBV7-2	NA	CASSLGGARPQYF
TRBJ2-5	TRBV6-6	NA	CASRAGLAAIETQYF
TRBJ2-1	TRBV7-8	NA	CASSLQRGTDNEQFF
TRBJ2-6	TRBV5-4	NA	CASSFTGTPSGANVLTF
TRBJ2-3	TRBV6-4	NA	CASSEALGSGTDTQYF
TRBJ2-7	TRBV7-8	few	CASSLVSGTYEQYF
TRBJ1-1	TRBV9	NA	CASSVTLNTEAFF
TRBJ1-2	TRBV7-2	NA	CASSLAPGTYGYTF
TRBJ2-3	TRBV6-5	NA	CASSSSGGTDTQYF
TRBJ2-2	TRBV3-1/TRBV3-2	NA	CASRQTSRAGELFF
TRBJ2-4	TRBV5-4	NA	CASSLSGINIQYF
TRBJ1-1	TRBV6-5	NA	CASSYSLLKQGFF
TRBJ1-1	TRBV19	NA	CASSNPQGAAFF
TRBJ2-5	TRBV4-2	NA	CASSVGVVAGRYQETQYF
TRBJ2-7	TRBV25-1	NA	CASSESGGGDYEQYF
TRBJ2-3	TRBV3-1/TRBV3-2	NA	CASSQGLAGANTDTQYF
TRBJ2-7	TRBV18	once	CASSPGLAGSEQYF
TRBJ1-2	TRBV5-6	NA	CASSLVPVLSGYTF
TRBJ1-1	TRBV9	NA	CASSKTGTPTEAFF
TRBJ1-2	TRBV7-8	NA	CASSFPGGRSYGYTF
TRBJ1-5	TRBV2	NA	CASSEVQTNQPQHF
TRBJ2-5	TRBV12-3/TRBV12-4	NA	CASRYQETQYF
TRBJ2-7	TRBV5-4	few	CASSTTTSYEQYF
TRBJ1-1	TRBV9	NA	CASSVEARGNTEAFF
TRBJ2-5	TRBV7-9	NA	CASSGSGETQYF
TRBJ2-7	TRBV9	once	CASSVRVSEGEQYF
TRBJ1-2	TRBV6-5	NA	CASSFTGTNGYTF
TRBJ2-7	TRBV6-6	NA	CASSWGTGNDYEQYF
TRBJ1-2	TRBV18	NA	CASSPTENYGYTF
TRBJ1-5	TRBV7-8	NA	CASSPVPDRNQPQHF
TRBJ2-5	TRBV7-2	NA	CASRLTSGGVGETQYF
TRBJ2-3	TRBV7-3	NA	CASSLGGTGWADTQYF
TRBJ1-2	TRBV11-2	once	CASSLEGRGEGYTF
TRBJ2-1	TRBV3-1/TRBV3-2	NA	CASSQDGGIAGRNEQFF
TRBJ2-2	TRBV11-2	NA	CASSLASGANTGELFF
TRBJ2-7	TRBV5-8	NA	CASSLTRTAYEQYF
TRBJ2-1	TRBV6-5	NA	CASSYSTGERTDEQFF
TRBJ1-1	TRBV20-1	NA	CSASTGTEAFF
TRBJ2-7	TRBV5-1	NA	CASSFGTRQSEQYF